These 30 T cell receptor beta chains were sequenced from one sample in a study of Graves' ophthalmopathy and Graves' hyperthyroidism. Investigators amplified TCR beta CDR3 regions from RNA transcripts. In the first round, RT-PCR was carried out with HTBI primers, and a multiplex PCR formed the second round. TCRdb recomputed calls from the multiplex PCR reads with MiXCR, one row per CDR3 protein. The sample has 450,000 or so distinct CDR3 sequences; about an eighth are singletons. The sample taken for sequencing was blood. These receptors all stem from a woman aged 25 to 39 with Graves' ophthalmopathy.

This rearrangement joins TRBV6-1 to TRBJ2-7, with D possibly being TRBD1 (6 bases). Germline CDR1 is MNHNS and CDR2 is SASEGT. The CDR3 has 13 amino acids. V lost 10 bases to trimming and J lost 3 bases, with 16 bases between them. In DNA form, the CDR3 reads TGTGCCATCGCTAGGGAAGGGGGCTACGAGCAGTACTTC. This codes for CAIAREGGYEQYF.

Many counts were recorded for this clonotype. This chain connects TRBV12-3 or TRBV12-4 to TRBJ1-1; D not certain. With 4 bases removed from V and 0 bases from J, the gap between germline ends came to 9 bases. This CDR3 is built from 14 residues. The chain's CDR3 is CASSSSVLNTEAFF. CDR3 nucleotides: TGTGCCAGCAGTTCCTCGGTCTTGAACACTGAAGCTTTCTTT.

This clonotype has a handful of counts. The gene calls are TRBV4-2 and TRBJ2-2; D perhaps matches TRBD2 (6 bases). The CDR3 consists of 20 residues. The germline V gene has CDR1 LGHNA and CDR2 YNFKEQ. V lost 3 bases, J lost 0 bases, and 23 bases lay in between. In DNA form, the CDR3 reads TGTGCCAGCAGCCAGCCTCTTTGGGCTAGCGTCTACACGAACACCGGGGAGCTGTTTTTT. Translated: CASSQPLWASVYTNTGELFF.

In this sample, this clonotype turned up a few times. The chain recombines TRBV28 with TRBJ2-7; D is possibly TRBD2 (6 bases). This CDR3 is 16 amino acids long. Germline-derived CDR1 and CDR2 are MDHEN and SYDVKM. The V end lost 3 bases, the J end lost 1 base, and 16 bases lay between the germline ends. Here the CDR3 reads CASSFSLAGLSYEQYF. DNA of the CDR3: TGTGCCAGCAGTTTTAGTTTGGCGGGGCTATCCTACGAGCAGTACTTC. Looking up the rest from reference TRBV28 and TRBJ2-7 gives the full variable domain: DVKVTQSSRYLVKRTGEKVFLECVQDMDHENMFWYRQDPGLGLRLIYFSYDVKMKEKGDIPEGYSVSREKKERFSLILESASTNQTSMYLCASSFSLAGLSYEQYFGPGTRLTVT.

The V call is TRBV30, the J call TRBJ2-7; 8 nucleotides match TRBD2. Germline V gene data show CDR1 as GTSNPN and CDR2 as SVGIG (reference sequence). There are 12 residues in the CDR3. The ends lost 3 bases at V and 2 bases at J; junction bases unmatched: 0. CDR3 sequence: CAWSGRAYEQYF. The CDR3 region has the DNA TGTGCCTGGAGCGGGAGGGCCTACGAGCAGTACTTC.

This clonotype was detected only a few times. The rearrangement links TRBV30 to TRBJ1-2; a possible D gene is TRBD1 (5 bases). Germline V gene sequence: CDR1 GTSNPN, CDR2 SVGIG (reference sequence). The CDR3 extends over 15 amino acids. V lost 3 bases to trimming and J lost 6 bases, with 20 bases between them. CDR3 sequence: CAWSQGTGGKDGYTF. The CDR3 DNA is TGTGCCTGGAGCCAAGGGACCGGCGGCAAGGATGGCTACACCTTC.

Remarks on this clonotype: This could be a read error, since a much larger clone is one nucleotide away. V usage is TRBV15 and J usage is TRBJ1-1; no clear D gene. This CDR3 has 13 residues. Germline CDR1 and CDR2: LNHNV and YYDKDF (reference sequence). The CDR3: CATSRGRDTESFF. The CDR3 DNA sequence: TGTGCCACCAGCAGAGGACGTGACACTGAATCTTTCTTT. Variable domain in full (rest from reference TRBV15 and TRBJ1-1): DAMVIQNPRYQVTQFGKPVTLSCSQTLNHNVMYWYQQKSSQAPKLLFHYYDKDFNNEADTPDNFQSRRPNTSFCFLDIRSPGLGDTAMYLCATSRGRDTESFFGQGTRLTVV.

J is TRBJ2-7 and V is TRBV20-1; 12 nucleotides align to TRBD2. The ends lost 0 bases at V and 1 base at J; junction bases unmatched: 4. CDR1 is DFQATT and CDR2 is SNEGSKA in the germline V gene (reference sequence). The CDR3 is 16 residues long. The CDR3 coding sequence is TGCAGTGCTAGAGACCGTACTAGCGGGAGGTCCTACGAGCAGTACTTC. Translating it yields CSARDRTSGRSYEQYF.

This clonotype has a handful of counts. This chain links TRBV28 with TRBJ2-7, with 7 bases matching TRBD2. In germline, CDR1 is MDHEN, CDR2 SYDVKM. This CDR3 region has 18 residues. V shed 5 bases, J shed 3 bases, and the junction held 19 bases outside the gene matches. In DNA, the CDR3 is TGTGCCAGCAGTCCCCCGGGACTACCCCTAACGGGGGACTACGAGCAGTACTTC. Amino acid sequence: CASSPPGLPLTGDYEQYF.

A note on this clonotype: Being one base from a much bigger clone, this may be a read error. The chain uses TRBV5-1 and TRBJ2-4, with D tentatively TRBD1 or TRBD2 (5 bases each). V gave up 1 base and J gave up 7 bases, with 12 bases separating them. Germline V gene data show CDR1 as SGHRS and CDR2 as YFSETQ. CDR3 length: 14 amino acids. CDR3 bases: TGCGCCAGCAGCTTGTTTCGGGGCCACAACATTCAGTACTTC. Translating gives CASSLFRGHNIQYF.

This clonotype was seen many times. The CDR3: CASSLTAAETEAFF. The CDR3, as DNA: TGCGCCAGCAGCTTGACCGCGGCGGAGACTGAAGCTTTCTTT. The chain recombines TRBV5-1 with TRBJ1-1; D gene uncertain. Trimming removed 1 base from V and 5 bases from J, with 12 bases in between. The germline V gene encodes CDR1 SGHRS and CDR2 YFSETQ. The CDR3 loop spans 14 amino acids. Full variable domain (missing parts from reference TRBV5-1 and TRBJ1-1): KAGVTQTPRYLIKTRGQQVTLSCSPISGHRSVSWYQQTPGQGLQFLFEYFSETQRNKGNFPGRFSGRQFSNSRSEMNVSTLELGDSALYLCASSLTAAETEAFFGQGTRLTVV.

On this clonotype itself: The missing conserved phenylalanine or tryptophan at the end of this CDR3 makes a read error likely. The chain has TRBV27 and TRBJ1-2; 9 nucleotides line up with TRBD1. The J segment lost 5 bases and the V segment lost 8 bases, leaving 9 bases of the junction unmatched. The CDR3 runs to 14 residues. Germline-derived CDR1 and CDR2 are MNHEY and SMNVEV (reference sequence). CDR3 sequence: CASGPGTGRYGYTL. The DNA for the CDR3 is TGTGCCAGCGGGCCCGGGACAGGGCGATATGGCTACACCCTC.

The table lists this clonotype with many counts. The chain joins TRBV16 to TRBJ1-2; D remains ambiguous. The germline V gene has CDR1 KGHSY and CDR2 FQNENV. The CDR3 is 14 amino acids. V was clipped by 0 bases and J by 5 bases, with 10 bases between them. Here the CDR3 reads CASSQSLGAYGYTF. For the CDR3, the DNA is TGTGCCAGCAGCCAATCCCTGGGAGCATATGGCTACACCTTC.

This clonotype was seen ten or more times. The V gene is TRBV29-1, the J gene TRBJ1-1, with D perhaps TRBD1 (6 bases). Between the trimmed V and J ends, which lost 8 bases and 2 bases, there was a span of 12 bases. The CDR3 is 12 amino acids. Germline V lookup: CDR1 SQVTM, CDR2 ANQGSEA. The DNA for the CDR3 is TGCAGCTTCAGGACAGACAACACTGAAGCTTTCTTT. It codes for CSFRTDNTEAFF.

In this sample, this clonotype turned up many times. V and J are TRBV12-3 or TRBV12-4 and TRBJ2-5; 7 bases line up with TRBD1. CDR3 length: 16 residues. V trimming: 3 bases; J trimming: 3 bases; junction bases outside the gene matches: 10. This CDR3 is CASSFRAFDREETQYF. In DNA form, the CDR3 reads TGTGCCAGCAGTTTCCGTGCCTTTGACAGGGAAGAGACCCAGTACTTC.

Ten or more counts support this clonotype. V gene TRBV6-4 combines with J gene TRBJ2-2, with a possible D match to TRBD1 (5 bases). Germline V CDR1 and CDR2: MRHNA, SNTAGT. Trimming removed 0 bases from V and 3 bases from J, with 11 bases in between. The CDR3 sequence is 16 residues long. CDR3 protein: CASSDSRTPYTGELFF. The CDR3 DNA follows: TGTGCCAGCAGTGACTCCCGGACACCTTACACCGGGGAGCTGTTTTTT.

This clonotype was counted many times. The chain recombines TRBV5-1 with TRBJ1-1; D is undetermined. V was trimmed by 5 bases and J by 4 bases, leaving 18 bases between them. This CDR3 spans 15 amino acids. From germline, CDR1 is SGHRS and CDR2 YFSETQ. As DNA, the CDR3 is TGCGCCAGCAGACTCCCGGAGGGCGGCGTCACTGAAGCTTTCTTT. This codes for CASRLPEGGVTEAFF.

In nucleotides, the CDR3 is TGTGCCAGCAGTTACGCGCTCTACGAGCAGTACTTC. This gives the protein CASSYALYEQYF. The gene calls are TRBV6-2 or TRBV6-3 and TRBJ2-7; no clear D gene. Germline values: CDR1 MNHEY, CDR2 SVGEGT. The V gene lost 2 bases and the J gene lost 3 bases, with 5 bases spanning the gap. This CDR3 is built from 12 residues.

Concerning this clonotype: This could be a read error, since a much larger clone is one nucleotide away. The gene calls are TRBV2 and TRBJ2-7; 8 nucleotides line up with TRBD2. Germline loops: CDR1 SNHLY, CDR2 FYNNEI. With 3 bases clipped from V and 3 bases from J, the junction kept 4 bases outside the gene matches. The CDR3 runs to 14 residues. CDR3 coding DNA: TGTGCCAGCAGTGAGACTAGCGACCTCTACGAGCAGTACGTC. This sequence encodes CASSETSDLYEQYV.

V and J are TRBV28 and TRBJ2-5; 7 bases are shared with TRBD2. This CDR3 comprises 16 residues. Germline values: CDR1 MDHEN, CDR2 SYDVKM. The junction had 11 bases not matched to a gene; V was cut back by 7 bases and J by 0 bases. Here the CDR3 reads CASTLRLAGHQETQYF. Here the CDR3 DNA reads TGTGCCAGCACACTCCGCTTAGCGGGTCACCAAGAGACCCAGTACTTC.

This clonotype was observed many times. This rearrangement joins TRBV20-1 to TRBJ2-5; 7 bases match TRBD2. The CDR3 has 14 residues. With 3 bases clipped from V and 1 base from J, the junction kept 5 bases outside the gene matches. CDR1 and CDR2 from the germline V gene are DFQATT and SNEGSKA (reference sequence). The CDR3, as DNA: TGCAGTGCTAGCCTAGCGGTGACCCAAGAGACCCAGTACTTC. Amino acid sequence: CSASLAVTQETQYF.

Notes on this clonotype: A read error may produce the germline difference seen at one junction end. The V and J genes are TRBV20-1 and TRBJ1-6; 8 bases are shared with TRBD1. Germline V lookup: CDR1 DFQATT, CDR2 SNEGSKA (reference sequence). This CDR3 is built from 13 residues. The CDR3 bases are TGCAGTGCTATGGACAGGGAAGTATCACACCTCCACTTT. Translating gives CSAMDREVSHLHF.

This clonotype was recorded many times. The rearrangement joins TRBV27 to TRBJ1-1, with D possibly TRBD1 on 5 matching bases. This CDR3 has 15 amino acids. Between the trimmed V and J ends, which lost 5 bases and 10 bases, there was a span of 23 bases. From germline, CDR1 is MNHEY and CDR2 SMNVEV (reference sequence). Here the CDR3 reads CASSPRGRGRAGAFF. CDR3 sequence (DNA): TGTGCCAGCAGTCCCCGGGGGAGGGGTCGGGCCGGAGCTTTCTTT.

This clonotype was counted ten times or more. The CDR3 is CATSRAGTGGYEQYF. Here the CDR3 DNA reads TGTGCCACCAGCAGAGCTGGGACAGGGGGCTACGAGCAGTACTTC. The V and J genes are TRBV15 and TRBJ2-7; 11 nucleotides match TRBD1. CDR3 length: 15 residues. The trim removed 1 base at V and 3 bases at J, leaving 2 bases unmatched. Germline CDR1 LNHNV, CDR2 YYDKDF (reference sequence).

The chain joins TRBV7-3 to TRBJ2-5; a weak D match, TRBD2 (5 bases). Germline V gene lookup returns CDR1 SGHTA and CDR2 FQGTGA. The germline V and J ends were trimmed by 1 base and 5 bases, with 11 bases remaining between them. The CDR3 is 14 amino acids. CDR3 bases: TGTGCCAGCAGCTTAAGAGGGTTCCGGGAGACCCAGTACTTC. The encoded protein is CASSLRGFRETQYF.

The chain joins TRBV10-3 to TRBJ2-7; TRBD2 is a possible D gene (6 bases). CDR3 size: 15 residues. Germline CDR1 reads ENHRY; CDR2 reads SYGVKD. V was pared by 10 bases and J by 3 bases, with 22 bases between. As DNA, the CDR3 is TGTGCCAGTCAGGTTGAGCGGGCTCGTAACTACGAGCAGTACTTC. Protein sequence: CASQVERARNYEQYF.

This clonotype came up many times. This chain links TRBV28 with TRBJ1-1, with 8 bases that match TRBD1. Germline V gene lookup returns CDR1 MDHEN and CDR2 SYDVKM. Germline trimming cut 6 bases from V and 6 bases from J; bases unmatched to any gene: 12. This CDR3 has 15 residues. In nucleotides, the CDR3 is TGTGCCAGCAGGTCCCTTGGACAGGGTGGCTCTGAAGCTTTCTTT. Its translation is CASRSLGQGGSEAFF.

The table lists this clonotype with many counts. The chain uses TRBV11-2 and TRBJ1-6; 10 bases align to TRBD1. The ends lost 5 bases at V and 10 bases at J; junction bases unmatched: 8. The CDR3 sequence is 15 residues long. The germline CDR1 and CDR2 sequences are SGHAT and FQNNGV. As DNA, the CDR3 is TGTGCCAGCAGCCGGGTGACAGGGGGCATGTCACCCCTCCACTTT. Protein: CASSRVTGGMSPLHF.

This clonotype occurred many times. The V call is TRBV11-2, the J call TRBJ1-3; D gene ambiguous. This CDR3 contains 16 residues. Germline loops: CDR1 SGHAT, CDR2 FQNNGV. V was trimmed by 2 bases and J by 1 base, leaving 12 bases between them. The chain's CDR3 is CASSLFWQNSGNTIYF. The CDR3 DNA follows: TGTGCCAGCAGCTTATTTTGGCAAAATTCTGGAAACACCATATATTTT.

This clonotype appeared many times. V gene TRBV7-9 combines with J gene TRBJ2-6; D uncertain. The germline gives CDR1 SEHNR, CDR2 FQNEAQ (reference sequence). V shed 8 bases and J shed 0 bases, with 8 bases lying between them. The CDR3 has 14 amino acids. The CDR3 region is CASLGFSGANVLTF. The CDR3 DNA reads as TGTGCCAGCCTGGGATTCTCTGGGGCCAACGTCCTGACTTTC. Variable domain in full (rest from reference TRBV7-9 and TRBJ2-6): DTGVSQNPRHKITKRGQNVTFRCDPISEHNRLYWYRQTLGQGPEFLTYFQNEAQLEKSRLLSDRFSAERPKGSFSTLEIQRTEQGDSAMYLCASLGFSGANVLTFGAGSRLTVL.